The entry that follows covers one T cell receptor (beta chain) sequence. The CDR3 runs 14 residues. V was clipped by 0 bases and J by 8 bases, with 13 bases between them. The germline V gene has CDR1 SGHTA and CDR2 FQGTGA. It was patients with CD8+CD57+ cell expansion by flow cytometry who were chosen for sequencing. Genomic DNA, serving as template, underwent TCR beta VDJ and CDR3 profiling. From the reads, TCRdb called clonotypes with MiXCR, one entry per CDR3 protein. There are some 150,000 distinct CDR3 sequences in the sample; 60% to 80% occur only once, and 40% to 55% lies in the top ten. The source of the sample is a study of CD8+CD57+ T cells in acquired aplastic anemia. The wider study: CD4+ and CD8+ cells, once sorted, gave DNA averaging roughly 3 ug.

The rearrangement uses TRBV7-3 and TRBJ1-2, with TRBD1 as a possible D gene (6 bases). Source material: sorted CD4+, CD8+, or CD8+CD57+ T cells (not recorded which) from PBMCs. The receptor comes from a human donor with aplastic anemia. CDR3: CASSLTVRGQGYTF. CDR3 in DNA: TGTGCCAGCAGCTTAACGGTCAGGGGTCAAGGCTACACCTTC.